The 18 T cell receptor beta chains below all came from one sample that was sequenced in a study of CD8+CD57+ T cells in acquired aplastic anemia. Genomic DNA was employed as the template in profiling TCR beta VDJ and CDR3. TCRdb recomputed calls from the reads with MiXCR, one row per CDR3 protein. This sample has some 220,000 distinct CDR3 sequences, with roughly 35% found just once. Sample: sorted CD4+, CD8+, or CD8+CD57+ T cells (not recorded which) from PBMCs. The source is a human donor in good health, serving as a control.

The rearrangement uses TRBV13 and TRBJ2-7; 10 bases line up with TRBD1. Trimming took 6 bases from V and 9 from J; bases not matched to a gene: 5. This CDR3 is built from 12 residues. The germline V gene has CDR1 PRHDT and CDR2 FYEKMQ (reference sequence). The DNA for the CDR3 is TGTGCCAGCAGAGAGACAGGGGGCGGGCAGTACTTC. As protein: CASRETGGGQYF.

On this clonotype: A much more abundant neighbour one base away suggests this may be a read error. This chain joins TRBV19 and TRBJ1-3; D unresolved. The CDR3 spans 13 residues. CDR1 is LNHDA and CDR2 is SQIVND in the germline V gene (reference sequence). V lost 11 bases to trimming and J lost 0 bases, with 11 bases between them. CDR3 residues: CAGRVASGNTIYF. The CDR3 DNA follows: TGTGCCGGCCGCGTAGCCTCTGGAAACACCATATATTTT.

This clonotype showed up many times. CDR3 DNA sequence: TGTGCCAGCAGTGCGATACTAGCGGGGGAGAATGAGCAGTTCTTC. Amino acid sequence: CASSAILAGENEQFF. The chain recombines TRBV2 with TRBJ2-1, with 11 bases identical to TRBD2. Germline assignment: CDR1 SNHLY and CDR2 FYNNEI. The CDR3 is 15 residues long. J gave up 7 bases and V 4 bases, and 6 bases lay outside the gene matches.

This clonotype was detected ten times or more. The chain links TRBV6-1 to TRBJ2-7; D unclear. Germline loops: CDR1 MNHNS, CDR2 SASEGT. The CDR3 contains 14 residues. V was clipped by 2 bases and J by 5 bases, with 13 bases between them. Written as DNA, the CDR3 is TGTGCCAGCAGTGAAAACCCGTCGCGGCACGAGCAGTACTTC. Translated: CASSENPSRHEQYF.

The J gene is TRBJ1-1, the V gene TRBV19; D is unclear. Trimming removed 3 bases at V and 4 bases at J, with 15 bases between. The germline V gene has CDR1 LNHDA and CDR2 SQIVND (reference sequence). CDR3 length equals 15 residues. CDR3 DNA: TGTGCCAGTAGTATGGGCCGCGGGTCCGGCACTGAAGCTTTCTTT. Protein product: CASSMGRGSGTEAFF.

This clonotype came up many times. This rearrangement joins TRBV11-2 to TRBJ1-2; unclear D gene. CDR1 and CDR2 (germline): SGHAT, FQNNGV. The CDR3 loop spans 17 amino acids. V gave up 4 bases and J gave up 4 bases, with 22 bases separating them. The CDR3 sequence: CASSSTQDLPSLYGYTF. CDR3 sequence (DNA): TGTGCCAGCAGCTCGACTCAAGACCTTCCGTCCCTCTATGGCTACACCTTC.

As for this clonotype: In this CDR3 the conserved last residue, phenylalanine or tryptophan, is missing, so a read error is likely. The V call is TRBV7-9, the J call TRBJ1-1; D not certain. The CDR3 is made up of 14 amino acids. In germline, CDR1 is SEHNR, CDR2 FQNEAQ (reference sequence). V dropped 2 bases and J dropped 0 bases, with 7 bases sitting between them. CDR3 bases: TGTGCCAGCAGCTTAAGGCAGATGAACACTGAAGCTTTCCTT. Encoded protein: CASSLRQMNTEAFL.

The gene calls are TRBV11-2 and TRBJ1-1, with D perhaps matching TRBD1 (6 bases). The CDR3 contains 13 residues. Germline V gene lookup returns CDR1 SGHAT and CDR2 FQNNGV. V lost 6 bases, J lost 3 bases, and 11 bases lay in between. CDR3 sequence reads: CASSVKGDTEAFF. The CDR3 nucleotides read TGTGCCAGCAGTGTGAAGGGGGACACTGAAGCTTTCTTT.

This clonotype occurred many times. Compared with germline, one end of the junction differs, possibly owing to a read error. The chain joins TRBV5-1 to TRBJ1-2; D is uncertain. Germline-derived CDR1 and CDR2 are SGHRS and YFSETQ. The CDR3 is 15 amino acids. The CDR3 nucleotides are TGCGCCAGCACCTTGGGAGATAACTTTAACTATGGCTACACCTTC. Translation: CASTLGDNFNYGYTF. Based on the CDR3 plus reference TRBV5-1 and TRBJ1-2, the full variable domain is KAGVTQTPRYLIKTRGQQVTLSCSPISGHRSVSWYQQTPGQGLQFLFEYFSETQRNKGNFPGRFSGRQFSNSRSEMNVSTLELGDSALYLCASTLGDNFNYGYTFGSGTRLTVV.

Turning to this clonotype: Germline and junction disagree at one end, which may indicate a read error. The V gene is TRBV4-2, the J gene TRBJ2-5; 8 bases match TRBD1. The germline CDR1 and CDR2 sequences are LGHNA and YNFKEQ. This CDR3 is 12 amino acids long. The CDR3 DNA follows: TGTGCCTGCAGTCGGGACAGGGAGACCCAGTACTTC. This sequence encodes CACSRDRETQYF.

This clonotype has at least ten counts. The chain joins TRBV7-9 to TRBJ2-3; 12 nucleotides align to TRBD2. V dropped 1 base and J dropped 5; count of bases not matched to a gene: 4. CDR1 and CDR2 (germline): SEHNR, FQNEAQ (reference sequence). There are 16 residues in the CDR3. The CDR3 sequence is CASSLGLTSGGDTQYF. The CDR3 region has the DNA TGTGCCAGCAGCTTAGGTTTGACTAGCGGGGGAGATACGCAGTATTTT. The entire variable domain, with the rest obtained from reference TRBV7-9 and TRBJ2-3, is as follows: DTGVSQNPRHKITKRGQNVTFRCDPISEHNRLYWYRQTLGQGPEFLTYFQNEAQLEKSRLLSDRFSAERPKGSFSTLEIQRTEQGDSAMYLCASSLGLTSGGDTQYFGPGTRLTVL.

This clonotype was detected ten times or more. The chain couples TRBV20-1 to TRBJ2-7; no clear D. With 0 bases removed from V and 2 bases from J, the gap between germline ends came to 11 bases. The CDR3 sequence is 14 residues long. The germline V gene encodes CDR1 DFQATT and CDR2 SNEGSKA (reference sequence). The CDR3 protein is CSARDEGRAYEQYF. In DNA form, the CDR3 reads TGCAGTGCTAGAGATGAAGGGCGAGCCTACGAGCAGTACTTC.

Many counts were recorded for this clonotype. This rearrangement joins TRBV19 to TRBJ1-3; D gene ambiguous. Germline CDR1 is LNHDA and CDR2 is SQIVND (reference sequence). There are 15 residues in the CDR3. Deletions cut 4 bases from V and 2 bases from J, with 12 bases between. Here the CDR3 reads CASSTRSGAGNTIYF. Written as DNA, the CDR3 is TGTGCCAGTAGTACCCGTAGCGGGGCTGGAAACACCATATATTTT.

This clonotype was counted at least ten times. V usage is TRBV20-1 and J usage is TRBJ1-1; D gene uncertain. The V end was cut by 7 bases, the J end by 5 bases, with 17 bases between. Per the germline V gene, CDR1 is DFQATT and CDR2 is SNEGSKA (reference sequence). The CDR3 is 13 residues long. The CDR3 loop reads CSVVSSHNTEAFF. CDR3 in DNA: TGCAGTGTAGTTAGTAGTCATAATACTGAAGCTTTCTTT.

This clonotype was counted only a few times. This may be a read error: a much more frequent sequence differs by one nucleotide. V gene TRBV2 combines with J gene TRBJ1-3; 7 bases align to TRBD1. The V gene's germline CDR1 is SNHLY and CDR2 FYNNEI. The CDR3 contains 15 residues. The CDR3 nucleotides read TGTGCCAGCAGTGAATTCGACAGGGCTGGAAACGCCATATATTTT. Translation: CASSEFDRAGNAIYF.

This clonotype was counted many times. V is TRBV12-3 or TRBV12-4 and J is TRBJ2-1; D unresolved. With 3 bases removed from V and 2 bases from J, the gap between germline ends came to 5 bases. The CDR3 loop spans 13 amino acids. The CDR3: CASSFGAYNEQFF. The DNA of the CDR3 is TGTGCCAGCAGTTTCGGAGCCTACAATGAGCAGTTCTTC.

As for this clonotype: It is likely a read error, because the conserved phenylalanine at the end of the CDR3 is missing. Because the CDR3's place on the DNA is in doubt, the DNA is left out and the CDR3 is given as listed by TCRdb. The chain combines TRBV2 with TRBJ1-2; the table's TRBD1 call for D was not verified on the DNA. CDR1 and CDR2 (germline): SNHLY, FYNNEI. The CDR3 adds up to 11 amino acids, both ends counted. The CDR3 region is CASSDTGPSKI.

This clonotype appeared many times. The CDR3 nucleotides are TGTGCCAGCAGTTTGTATAGCGGGAGAGGTAACGAGCAGTACTTC. Its protein is CASSLYSGRGNEQYF. V and J are TRBV6-1 and TRBJ2-7, with 9 bases fitting TRBD2. The CDR3 is 15 amino acids. Trimming removed 5 bases from V and 5 bases from J; junction bases left unmatched: 10. CDR1 is MNHNS and CDR2 is SASEGT in the germline V gene.